This T cell receptor beta chain came from a study of shared clonotypes between healthy human individuals. Terminally differentiated effector memory CD45RA+ cells were excluded from the naive CD8 cells, which were CD45RO-negative and positively selected for CCR7. Trimming stripped 5 bases from V and 5 bases from J, with 21 bases between. This CDR3 region has 16 residues. Germline loops: CDR1 SEHNR, CDR2 FQNEAQ (reference sequence). This clone was found a few times. What it binds is unknown. Sequencing used immunoSEQ multiplex PCR; TCRdb keeps in-frame clones, though not all of them. The profile covers roughly 1,800,000 clones, with about 95% appearing a single time and more than 0.95% taken by the ten largest. Overall study results and limits: Donor scarcity curtailed the genetic and exposure-history diversity represented herein.

Material for sequencing was naive CD8+ T cells sorted from blood. The rearrangement links TRBV7-9 to TRBJ1-2; unclear D gene. The clonotype was recovered from a man between 18 and 29 years old in good health. The CDR3 DNA reads as TGTGCCAGCAGCCAACTGACGGATTACACACTTTATGGCTACACCTTC. Residues: CASSQLTDYTLYGYTF.